Given below is one T cell receptor beta chain in context. The specificity of this receptor is unknown. Base qualities are not at hand, and no much larger clone is one base apart. These data originate in a study of vaccination effects on CD4 cells after COVID-19 (dated by TCRdb to between 2021 and 2022). Turning to the overall study: In the ViraFEST assay, PBMC were stimulated with viral peptide pools, and antigen-specific CD4+ T cell clonotypes were then identified by expansion using TCR sequencing. Cultures from other donors in the study were sequenced using the Oncomine TCR Beta short-read assay on an Illumina iSeq 100. In both COVID-19 convalescent patients and infection-naive vaccine recipients, the study compared SARS-CoV-2 spike-specific CD4+ TCR repertoires from before mRNA vaccination with those from after it. Each well held some 1.9 million PBMC cultured in IMDM containing roughly 4.9% human AB serum, 8.5 to 10 IU/ml IL-2 and gentamicin, along with about 10 ug/ml peptides. A total of 10 COVID-19 convalescent patients and a handful of SARS-CoV-2-naive healthy vaccine recipients were included in the full study. Each participant got two doses of an mRNA SARS-CoV-2 vaccine, either BNT162b2 or mRNA-1273.

What the work shows at the level of the full study, not this receptor alone: Among healthy vaccine recipients, nearly all vaccine-induced clones were SARS-CoV-2 mono-reactive, and only 1 of 255 was cross-reactive with common cold coronaviruses. Only a small number of convalescent patients were included, and no early post-infection timepoints were available, which limited the study. At late post-vaccination timepoints, both infection-induced and vaccine-induced clones showed marked clonal contraction, consistent with waning T cell responses.

From cysteine to phenylalanine, the CDR3 is 16 amino acids long. Of all the DNA, just the CDR3 is kept, 48 bases in frame from base 1. Trimming removed 4 bases from V and 3 bases from J, leaving 16 bases between the germline ends. Based on the germline V gene, the CDR1 and CDR2 sequences are KGHSH and LQKENI. Receptor libraries were prepared by the immunoSEQ multiplex PCR assay. DNA from the CD4+ T cells that had been cultured and isolated underwent TCR beta CDR3 sequencing. Concerning the study's data processing: The analysis removed non-productive TCR sequences, trimmed reads to the CDR3 region, and retained only CDR3s that were 7 or more amino acids long. The MANAFEST web app was used to pick out antigen-specific clonotypes by comparing their expansion in peptide wells with that in reference cultures. Positive clones required FDR<0.05 expansion versus reference and all other wells, odds ratio above 5, and frequency above 0.1% in two replicate wells. Clonotypes significantly expanded in SARS-CoV-2 spike wells and in at least one common cold coronavirus spike condition were defined as cross-reactive. CDR3 similarity was assessed by Levenshtein distance using the stringdist R package, and unrooted trees were constructed with ape in R 3.6.1. Sourced from immuneACCESS, this table was stored by TCRdb with only in-frame sequences that have V and J called. A share of the clones is absent; for the studies checked, an unresolved V gene accounts for under half, and the remainder has no known explanation. The V and J calls and clone size come from that table; D and trimming were worked out from the DNA. The sample data list around 41,000 clones, and roughly 80% of these were observed just once. 2.9% of the sample is in the top ten clones.

After roughly 11 days of culture, CD4+ T cells were isolated with the EasySep CD4+ T cell isolation kit. Negative nucleocapsid antibody results before and after vaccination confirmed that the healthy vaccine recipients had no prior SARS-CoV-2 infection. On days 3 and 7, half of the culture medium was replaced with fresh IL-2-containing medium. Unless noted otherwise, every peptide stimulation condition was cultured in triplicate wells. Using Ficoll-Paque Plus gradient centrifugation, PBMC were separated from whole blood and then either used fresh or cryopreserved at -140C. The QIAamp micro DNA kit was used to extract genomic DNA from the cultured CD4+ T cells.

The receptor chain draws on TRBV18 and TRBJ1-3; the D region possibly corresponds to TRBD1 (6 bases align). Sample: CD4+ T cells from PBMCs cultured without peptide, taken before COVID-19 vaccination. This TCR derives from a human donor who received a COVID-19 vaccine. CDR3 protein: CASSRDGRGFGNTIYF. The DNA reads as follows: TGTGCCAGCTCACGAGATGGCAGGGGCTTTGGAAACACCATATATTTT.